This TCR beta chain derives from a study of read filtering for tumor transcriptome and immune sequencing (dated by TCRdb to the early 2020s). Broadly, across the study: The cohort was composed of 17 to 20 male and roughly 13 female patients, with a mean age of around 66 years and an age range of about 45 to 90. A main aim was a read-filtering strategy for immune repertoire data, specifically whether clonotypes supported by a single read should be removed. TCR-region mapped reads per sample ranged from about 4 to 11 million with IR-seq versus only roughly 75 to 1273 with RNA-seq. After DNase treatment, whole-transcriptome libraries were prepared with the TruSeq RNA Access Library Prep Kit. Under revised international staging, fewer than ten patients fell into R-ISS I, around 15 into R-ISS II and roughly 7 into R-ISS III. Using the same bone marrow samples, the study ran both targeted immune repertoire sequencing and bulk whole-transcriptome sequencing and then compared the TCR repertoires from each method.

Bone marrow was sampled from every patient at the time of active disease. Ficoll-Hypaque density gradient centrifugation was used to isolate the bone marrow mononuclear cells. CD138-negative cells were obtained by negative selection after labeling with CD138 magnetic microbeads on a MACS separator, removing myeloma plasma cells. Flow cytometry on an Attune NxT with CD138 antibodies was used to check the purity of the isolated cells. TRIzol reagent was used to extract total RNA, and a NanoDrop spectrophotometer was used to quantify the extracted RNA. Paired RNA-seq and IR-seq were performed on the CD138-negative bone marrow sample of each patient. Study-wide findings and limitations: The sorted CD138-negative fraction was not purified T cells but a mixed bone marrow immune population. In IR-seq, single-read clonotypes were 80% to 90% of clonotypes but about 3.5% of total reads; in RNA-seq they were roughly 72% of clonotypes and 35% to 45% of reads. Compared with RNA-seq, IR-seq captured clonotypes at much greater depth and more reliably, and a smaller IR-seq throughput was enough to identify most of the shared clonotypes. The correlation between IR-seq and RNA-seq shared clonotype proportions rose when single-read clonotypes were removed.

As concerns this clonotype: No antigen is known for it. This may be a read error: a much more frequent sequence differs by one nucleotide. The conserved phenylalanine or tryptophan is not found at the CDR3 terminus, so this likely reflects a read error.

The Immunoverse kit was used to build TCR libraries from roughly 0.4 ug RNA, with molecular barcoded adaptors covering alpha/delta and beta/gamma chains. TCR library preparation used the same RNA that was used for transcriptome sequencing. An Illumina HiSeq 4000 with 2 x 150 cycles was used to sequence the TCR libraries. As for how the authors treated the data: With MiXCR, TCR reads were aligned to human V, D, J and C references and assembled into CDR3 clonotypes, with quality filtering and error correction included. Clonotype counts and gene usage diversity were analyzed with the tcR package in R. For inspection of raw mapping reads, RNA-seq reads were mapped by STAR aligner version 2.5.3a onto GRCh37 of the human genome. To test how sequencing depth affects detected clonotypes, IR-seq fastq files were randomly downsampled with Seqtk 1.3. TCRdb applied fastp at Q25 and MiXCR to the public reads, then kept only in-frame beta chains. Each CDR3 protein appears once, grouped with its most common genes and DNA. TCRdb's processing, not the authors', yielded these V and J calls. The table for this sample lists more than 100,000 distinct CDR3 sequences; 10% to 15% of them were counted only once. The ten most abundant clones make up about 10% of the sample.

This TCR derives from a donor at least 40 years old with multiple myeloma. The sample consisted of a population of CD138-negative cells sorted from bone marrow. The cell subset or site label of this sample denotes: bone marrow mononuclear cells depleted of CD138+ plasma/myeloma cells by negative magnetic selection.

The CDR3 sequence is CASSSSTGNHEQYS. Here is the DNA: TGTGCCAGCAGCTCGTCGACAGGGAACCACGAGCAGTACTCC. Rearrangement joined TRBV5-6 to TRBJ2-7; 7 bases in between match TRBD1. The germline V gene sets CDR1 to SGHDT and CDR2 to YYEEEE. The CDR3 length is 14 residues, termini included. The DNA shown is the 42-base CDR3, in frame from base 1. V is pruned by 3 bases and J by 5 bases, leaving 8 bases of the junction without a gene match.